These T cell receptor beta chains were read from a single sample in a study of cytomegalovirus exposure and HLA in healthy donors. TCRdb's copy holds only in-frame clones and misses some; the assay was immunoSEQ multiplex PCR. The data contain some 99,000 clones, 65% to 90% of them singletons. The material sequenced was PBMCs. All receptors come from a woman in her twenties or thirties in good health and CMV-seronegative. CDR3s leave out the opening cysteine and the closing phenylalanine or tryptophan. Fields, in order: J gene, V gene, CDR3 protein.

J gene: TRBJ2-3; V gene: TRBV6-4; CDR3 protein: ASSVDSPDTQY
J gene: TRBJ2-5; V gene: TRBV5-1; CDR3 protein: ASSFRREETQY
J gene: TRBJ2-1; V gene: TRBV5-1; CDR3 protein: ASKTESGTYNEQF
J gene: TRBJ1-1; V gene: TRBV9; CDR3 protein: ASSVISRGTEAF
J gene: TRBJ1-2; V gene: TRBV11-2; CDR3 protein: AIGTGGYGYT
J gene: TRBJ2-5; V gene: TRBV5-5; CDR3 protein: ASSLGLLAQY
J gene: TRBJ2-1; V gene: TRBV28; CDR3 protein: ASSSRDRVRNEQF
J gene: TRBJ1-2; V gene: TRBV7-9; CDR3 protein: ASSLGQGRGYT
J gene: TRBJ1-2; V gene: TRBV28; CDR3 protein: ASSRRDRGKGT
J gene: TRBJ2-7; V gene: TRBV5-6; CDR3 protein: ASSLGYGTGYEQY
J gene: TRBJ2-5; V gene: TRBV5-1; CDR3 protein: ASSRGLSETQY
J gene: TRBJ2-3; V gene: TRBV2; CDR3 protein: ASRRVTDTQY
J gene: TRBJ2-1; V gene: TRBV4-1; CDR3 protein: ASSSRTSGRGGEQF
J gene: TRBJ2-1; V gene: TRBV14; CDR3 protein: ASSQVAGYEQF
J gene: TRBJ1-2; V gene: TRBV27; CDR3 protein: ASSPRTVVNYGYT
J gene: TRBJ2-7; V gene: TRBV7-8; CDR3 protein: ASSLGGTSYEQY
J gene: TRBJ1-3; V gene: TRBV2; CDR3 protein: ASSEDGASGNTIY
J gene: TRBJ1-6; V gene: TRBV6-1; CDR3 protein: ASSGPGTPNSPLH
J gene: TRBJ2-5; V gene: TRBV28; CDR3 protein: ASSLPGQTQY
J gene: TRBJ1-2; V gene: TRBV16; CDR3 protein: ASSPYQGDTNYGYT
J gene: TRBJ2-4; V gene: TRBV28; CDR3 protein: ASSPQGLAKNIQY
J gene: TRBJ1-5; V gene: TRBV5-8; CDR3 protein: ASSPQVNQPQH
J gene: TRBJ2-3; V gene: TRBV6-1; CDR3 protein: ASSAWDSRTDTQY
J gene: TRBJ1-5; V gene: TRBV19; CDR3 protein: ASSQEDRSPSNQPQH
J gene: TRBJ1-1; V gene: TRBV6-5; CDR3 protein: ASTTWLRGHTEAF
J gene: TRBJ2-3; V gene: TRBV5-4; CDR3 protein: ASSAGTSGSYTQY
J gene: TRBJ1-6; V gene: TRBV6-1; CDR3 protein: ASSNQGSDNSPLH
J gene: TRBJ2-3; V gene: TRBV6-1; CDR3 protein: ATGSTDTQY
J gene: TRBJ2-7; V gene: TRBV5-6; CDR3 protein: ASMRGLAGSYEQY
J gene: TRBJ1-1; V gene: TRBV5-1; CDR3 protein: ASRPRETYYTEAF
J gene: TRBJ2-7; V gene: TRBV10-3; CDR3 protein: AIRDTGSYEQY